These T cell receptor beta chains were read from a single sample in a study of blood T cell repertoires in COVID-19. Only in-frame clones appear in the TCRdb table, and some are missing; sequencing was by immunoSEQ multiplex PCR. The repertoire has 70,000 or so clones, roughly 85% of them found once; the top ten carry about 2.9%. Specimen: peripheral blood. These receptors were collected from an elderly man with acute or convalescent COVID-19. Both conserved end residues are part of each CDR3. D genes are given only for firm matches. The size of a clone is reported for some rows only, either as once, few or many, or as a class for expanded clones.

clone_size j_call d_call v_call cdr3_nt cdr3_aa
. TRBJ1-2 . TRBV27 TGTGCCAGCAGTCTTAGGGTTTCGGGGCGGGGAGGTGGCTATGGCTACACCTTC CASSLRVSGRGGGYGYTF
once TRBJ2-7 TRBD2 TRBV4-2 TGTGCCAGCAGCCAAGAGGGTCCGGGACTAGCGGGAGCCGAGCAGTACTTC CASSQEGPGLAGAEQYF
. TRBJ2-5 . TRBV7-6 TGTGCCAGCAGCGCGGGCGGGACCGCCACCCAAGAGACCCAGTACTTC CASSAGGTATQETQYF
. TRBJ1-2 . TRBV24-1 TGTGCCACCAGTGGACAGTTTGGCTACACCTTC CATSGQFGYTF
. TRBJ2-1 . TRBV5-1 TGCGCCAGCAGCGGCCGGGGAGACAATGAGCAGTTCTTC CASSGRGDNEQFF
. TRBJ2-7 TRBD1 TRBV5-5 TGTGCCAGCAGCTTAACACAGGGGCCCCGCTACGAGCAGTACTTC CASSLTQGPRYEQYF
. TRBJ1-4 TRBD1 TRBV6-6 TGTGCCAGCCGCCACTACGCCGGGGCGGGGACAGGGGGATTAAATGAAAAACTGTTTTTT CASRHYAGAGTGGLNEKLFF
. TRBJ1-4 . TRBV7-2 TGTGCCAGCAGCCCATCCGCCGGGGAAAAACTGTTTTTT CASSPSAGEKLFF
once TRBJ2-3 . TRBV12-3/TRBV12-4 TGTGCCAGCAGTCCAGACACAGATACGCAGTATTTT CASSPDTDTQYF
. TRBJ2-1 . TRBV6-2/TRBV6-3 TGTGCCAGCAGCTTAACCGGGGGTAGCTCCTACAATGAGCAGTTCTTC CASSLTGGSSYNEQFF
. TRBJ1-4 TRBD1 TRBV11-2 TGTGCCAGCACCCCAAGGGGACCCGGGCCAGGGGGCTCCGGAGAACTGTTTTTT CASTPRGPGPGGSGELFF
. TRBJ1-3 . TRBV4-1 TGCGCCAGCAGCCAAGACCAGGGATCAGGAAACACCATATATTTT CASSQDQGSGNTIYF
. TRBJ1-2 . TRBV5-1 TGCGCCAGCAGCCTCCAGGGTAATAACTATGGCTACACCTTC CASSLQGNNYGYTF
few TRBJ1-5 . TRBV30 TGTGCCTGGTCTGAACGGGGGGCCAGGGGTCAGCCCCAGCATTTT CAWSERGARGQPQHF
once TRBJ1-2 . TRBV7-2 TGTGCCAGCAGCTTAGGGGCCTTCTATGGCTACACCTTC CASSLGAFYGYTF
. TRBJ1-3 . TRBV7-2 TGTGCCAGCAGCTCCTCCCGCACAGTTGCCTCTGGAAACACCATATATTTT CASSSSRTVASGNTIYF
. TRBJ2-2 . TRBV5-1 TGCGCCAGCAGCCTGGACAGCCCCGTTAACACCGGGGAGCTGTTTTTT CASSLDSPVNTGELFF
. TRBJ2-5 TRBD2 TRBV3-1/TRBV3-2 TGTGCCAGCAGCCTGAATGGACTAGCGGGATTGGAGACCCAGTACTTC CASSLNGLAGLETQYF
. TRBJ2-1 . TRBV2 TGTGCCAGCAGTGAAGTCAGGGGCACCAATGAGCAGTTCTTC CASSEVRGTNEQFF
. TRBJ2-5 TRBD2 TRBV5-1 TGCGCCAGCAGACGGACTAGCGGGGGATACCAAGAGACCCAGTACTTC CASRRTSGGYQETQYF
. TRBJ1-1 . TRBV2 TGTGCCAGCACTTTATCCGAGATGAACACTGAAGCTTTCTTT CASTLSEMNTEAFF
. TRBJ2-6 . TRBV3-1/TRBV3-2 TGTGCCAGCAGCCTCCGGGTTACCGGGGCCAACGTCCTGACTTTC CASSLRVTGANVLTF
. TRBJ2-2 TRBD2 TRBV5-1 TGCGCCAGCAGCGGCCGGACGGGGGGAACCGGGGAGCTGTTTTTT CASSGRTGGTGELFF
few TRBJ1-5 TRBD1 TRBV2 TGTGCCAGCAGCGAAGGACAGGGACGGCAGCCCCAGCATTTT CASSEGQGRQPQHF
. TRBJ2-1 . TRBV19 TGTGCCAGTAGTATAGAATATAGTGAGCAGTTCTTC CASSIEYSEQFF
. TRBJ2-7 . TRBV9 TGTGCCAGCAGCGCCCCGTCGATTAGCGACGAGCAGTACTTC CASSAPSISDEQYF
few TRBJ1-1 . TRBV20-1 TGCAGTGCTATTGAGGGCCCAGCAAACACTGAAGCTTTCTTT CSAIEGPANTEAFF
. TRBJ2-7 . TRBV21-1 TGTGCCAGCAGCAAAGTGGACACATCGTACGAGCAGTACTTC CASSKVDTSYEQYF
. TRBJ2-7 . TRBV7-9 TGTGCCAGCAGTTTACAGGGTTACGAGCAGTACTTC CASSLQGYEQYF
. TRBJ2-1 TRBD2 TRBV18 TGTGCCAGCCAACTAGCGGGAGCGTTCGGTGAGCAGTTCTTC CASQLAGAFGEQFF
. TRBJ1-4 . TRBV5-1 TGCGCCAGCAGCTTTTCCAGGGGTCAGGAAAAACTGTTTTTT CASSFSRGQEKLFF
. TRBJ1-1 TRBD1 TRBV5-6 TGTGCCAGCAGTATACAGGGGCTGCCCCCTGAAGCTTTCTTT CASSIQGLPPEAFF
once TRBJ1-1 TRBD1 TRBV19 TGTGCCAGTAGGCAAGACAGGGGAACTGAAGCTTTCTTT CASRQDRGTEAFF
. TRBJ1-1 TRBD1 TRBV4-3 TGCGCCAGCAGCCAAGGGGGACAGGGGGCGACGATGAACACTGAAGCTTTCTTT CASSQGGQGATMNTEAFF
. TRBJ2-7 . TRBV24-1 TGTGCCACCAGTGATTTGGATACAGGGAACGAGCAGTACTTC CATSDLDTGNEQYF
once TRBJ2-1 TRBD1 TRBV7-8 TGTGCCAGCAAGATGGTCAGGGGGACCTACAATGAGCAGTTCTTC CASKMVRGTYNEQFF
once TRBJ1-1 . TRBV4-3 TGCGCCAGCAGCCAAGATGGGGGCCGGGGGGCAGTGAACACTGAAGCTTTCTTT CASSQDGGRGAVNTEAFF
. TRBJ1-5 . TRBV6-2/TRBV6-3 TGTGCCAGCAGTCCAAGAACTGGAGGGAGCAATCAGCCCCAGCATTTT CASSPRTGGSNQPQHF
few TRBJ1-1 TRBD1 TRBV4-1 TGCGCCAGCAGCCAACCAAAGACAGGGAAGAACACTGAAGCTTTCTTT CASSQPKTGKNTEAFF
once TRBJ1-1 . TRBV5-6 TGTGCCAGCAGCTTAAGGGGCGAAGCTTTCTTT CASSLRGEAFF
. TRBJ2-6 TRBD1 TRBV7-2 TGTGCCAGCAGCCCATGGACAGGGACATCTGGGGCCAACGTCCTGACTTTC CASSPWTGTSGANVLTF
. TRBJ1-5 . TRBV27 TGTGCCAGCAGTTTTGAGGGTCAGCCCCAGCATTTT CASSFEGQPQHF
. TRBJ1-2 TRBD1 TRBV6-6 TGTGCCAGCAGTAGGGACAGTCAGGACTATGGCTACACCTTC CASSRDSQDYGYTF
. TRBJ2-1 TRBD2 TRBV4-1 TGCGCCAGCAGCCCACCGGGACTAGCCGGCAATGAGCAGTTCTTC CASSPPGLAGNEQFF
few TRBJ1-2 TRBD1 TRBV7-8 TGTGCCAGCAGCTTAGCGTACGGACAGGGGAACTATGGCTACACCTTC CASSLAYGQGNYGYTF
. TRBJ1-2 TRBD1 TRBV19 TGTGCCAGTAGTATGGGTGACAGGGCTTACTATGGCTACACCTTC CASSMGDRAYYGYTF
. TRBJ1-2 . TRBV21-1 TGTGCCAGCCTCTGGCGGCCGGTGTATGGCTACACCTTC CASLWRPVYGYTF
. TRBJ1-1 TRBD1 TRBV6-2/TRBV6-3 TGTGCCAGCAGTTACTCGAGCAGGGGGGACACTGAAGCTTTCTTT CASSYSSRGDTEAFF
. TRBJ1-4 TRBD1 TRBV4-3 TGCGCCAGCAGCCAAAGACAGGGGGCTGATAATGAAAAACTGTTTTTT CASSQRQGADNEKLFF
. TRBJ2-1 TRBD2 TRBV10-3 TGTGCCATCAGCCCTGGACTAGCGGGCGCGAACAATGAGCAGTTCTTC CAISPGLAGANNEQFF
. TRBJ2-7 . TRBV18 TGTGCCAGCTCACTGGGCGCGGGGACAGACTACGAGCAGTACTTC CASSLGAGTDYEQYF
. TRBJ2-5 TRBD1 TRBV2 TGTGCCAGCAGTCCTAGAGGACAGGGGGAGACCCAGTACTTC CASSPRGQGETQYF
once TRBJ1-4 TRBD1 TRBV18 TGTGCCAGCTCACCGGGACAGTTGGAAAAACTGTTTTTT CASSPGQLEKLFF
. TRBJ2-7 TRBD1 TRBV15 TGTGCCACCAGCAAATTTACAGGGGACGAGCAGTACTTC CATSKFTGDEQYF
. TRBJ2-7 . TRBV27 TGTGCCAGCAGTTTCTCTCAGGGGTTCTACGAGCAGTACTTC CASSFSQGFYEQYF
. TRBJ1-5 TRBD1 TRBV7-9 TGTGCCAGCAGGGGGACAGGGGAGCAGCCCCAGCATTTT CASRGTGEQPQHF
. TRBJ2-7 . TRBV10-2 TGCGCCAGCAGGACCGGGACTGGCTCCTACGAGCAGTACTTC CASRTGTGSYEQYF
. TRBJ2-5 . TRBV24-1 TGTGCCACCAGTGATCCATGGGGCGTGGAGACCCAGTACTTC CATSDPWGVETQYF
. TRBJ2-3 TRBD1 TRBV7-9 TGTGCCAGCAGCTTAGTTTGGGGACAGGGGATATCAGATACGCAGTATTTT CASSLVWGQGISDTQYF